These 26 T cell receptor beta chains were sequenced from one sample in a study of T cell responses to AZD1222 COVID-19 vaccine. Sequencing was performed with immunoSEQ multiplex PCR; in TCRdb, only in-frame clones are kept and a portion is missing. The sample consists of tens of thousands of clones, approximately 90% of them appearing once. The material was peripheral blood, obtained on day 0 of AZD1222 vaccination. The receptor source for this set is an adult in good health.

This chain uses TRBV5-1 with TRBJ1-5; a possible D gene is TRBD1 (5 bases). CDR3 length: 15 residues. The V gene lost 0 bases and the J gene lost 0 bases, with 7 bases spanning the gap. Germline CDR1 is SGHRS and CDR2 is YFSETQ. The CDR3 DNA is TGCGCCAGCAGCTTGGCAGGGTATAGCAATCAGCCCCAGCATTTT. It is translated as CASSLAGYSNQPQHF.

The V gene is TRBV29-1, the J gene TRBJ1-1; D is undetermined. Germline CDR1 SQVTM, CDR2 ANQGSEA. V gave up 2 bases and J gave up 7 bases, with 5 bases separating them. The CDR3 covers 10 residues. The CDR3 DNA reads TGCAGCGTTGAATCAGGTGAAGCTTTCTTT. This sequence encodes CSVESGEAFF.

This chain uses TRBV11-3 with TRBJ2-7; no reliable D call. The CDR3 runs to 12 residues. V was shortened by 5 bases and J by 5 bases, with 10 bases between the two germline ends. The germline gives CDR1 SGHNT, CDR2 YENEEA. In DNA form, the CDR3 reads TGTGCCAGCAGCCCCGGCTCTAACGAGCAGTACTTC. This codes for CASSPGSNEQYF.

The chain joins TRBV5-4 to TRBJ1-2; D gene ambiguous. CDR1 and CDR2 (germline): SGHNT, YYREEE (reference sequence). V lost 4 bases to trimming and J lost 6 bases, with 22 bases between them. The CDR3 runs 16 residues. CDR3: CASSNFQSGETNGYTF. CDR3 nucleotides: TGTGCCAGCAGCAATTTTCAGTCTGGGGAAACTAATGGCTACACCTTC.

The rearrangement uses TRBV10-2 and TRBJ2-7, with D possibly being TRBD1 or TRBD2 (5 bases each). V dropped 2 bases and J dropped 1 base, with 6 bases sitting between them. The germline CDR1 and CDR2 sequences are WSHSY and SAAADI. The CDR3 covers 13 residues. The chain's CDR3 is CASSEEGSYEQYF. DNA of the CDR3: TGCGCCAGCAGTGAGGAGGGGTCCTACGAGCAGTACTTC.

The chain recombines TRBV9 with TRBJ1-2; D is unresolved. V lost 4 bases to trimming and J lost 0 bases, with 7 bases between them. The CDR3 is 13 amino acids. Germline V gives CDR1 SGDLS, CDR2 YYNGEE. The CDR3 is CASSLDPNYGYTF. The CDR3 DNA sequence: TGTGCCAGCAGCCTGGACCCTAACTATGGCTACACCTTC.

The J gene is TRBJ1-1, the V gene TRBV4-2; 9 bases match TRBD1. Germline CDR1 reads LGHNA; CDR2 reads YNFKEQ. The CDR3 has 15 residues. V shed 4 bases, J shed 5 bases, and the junction held 8 bases outside the gene matches. The CDR3 region has the DNA TGTGCCAGCAGCCCTAACGACAGGGGGAGGACTGAAGCTTTCTTT. Protein product: CASSPNDRGRTEAFF.

The chain is built from TRBV30 and TRBJ1-2, with D tentatively TRBD1 (5 bases). Germline lookup yields CDR1 GTSNPN and CDR2 SVGIG (reference sequence). Trimming took 0 bases from V and 4 from J, leaving 12 bases between them. The CDR3 is 14 amino acids. CDR3 DNA: TGTGCCTGGAGTGTATGGTCAGGGCCCTATGGCTACACCTTC. As protein: CAWSVWSGPYGYTF. Full variable domain (remainder filled in from reference TRBV30 and TRBJ1-2): SQTIHQWPATLVQPVGSPLSLECTVEGTSNPNLYWYRQAAGRGLQLLFYSVGIGQISSEVPQNLSASRPQDRQFILSSKKLLLSDSGFYLCAWSVWSGPYGYTFGSGTRLTVV.

The chain uses TRBV11-1 and TRBJ1-1; D possibly corresponds to TRBD1 (5 bases). The CDR3 is made up of 13 amino acids. Looked up from germline, CDR1 is SGHAT and CDR2 is FQDESV (reference sequence). Trimming took off 2 bases at V and 8 bases at J, with 12 bases between the two ends. The CDR3, as DNA: TGTGCCAGCAGCTTAATAAGGGGTCAAGAAGCTTTCTTT. Translated: CASSLIRGQEAFF.

The chain carries TRBV7-9 and TRBJ1-4, with D maybe TRBD1 (5 bases). Trimming took 8 bases from V and 0 from J, leaving 10 bases between them. This CDR3 is 14 amino acids long. The germline V gene encodes CDR1 SEHNR and CDR2 FQNEAQ (reference sequence). CDR3 protein: CASHAGSTNEKLFF. The CDR3 DNA sequence: TGTGCCAGCCATGCAGGGTCAACTAATGAAAAACTGTTTTTT.

This chain links TRBV18 with TRBJ1-1, with D tentatively TRBD1 (6 bases). Germline V gene lookup returns CDR1 KGHSH and CDR2 LQKENI. The CDR3 is made up of 14 amino acids. Trimming took off 2 bases at V and 5 bases at J, with 12 bases between the two ends. The CDR3 spells CASSPLQGSTEAFF. In DNA form, the CDR3 reads TGTGCCAGCTCACCATTACAGGGTTCGACTGAAGCTTTCTTT.

V and J are TRBV29-1 and TRBJ1-1, with a weak D call TRBD1 (5 bases). The V end was cut by 6 bases, the J end by 10 bases, with 12 bases between. Germline-derived CDR1 and CDR2 are SQVTM and ANQGSEA. The CDR3 loop spans 10 amino acids. The CDR3 region has the DNA TGCAGCGTCTGGGGGGGAGCAGCTTTCTTT. Protein product: CSVWGGAAFF. The variable domain in full, with the rest retrieved from reference TRBV29-1 and TRBJ1-1, is SAVISQKPSRDICQRGTSLTIQCQVDSQVTMMFWYRQQPGQSLTLIATANQGSEATYESGFVIDKFPISRPNLTFSTLTVSNMSPEDSSIYLCSVWGGAAFFGQGTRLTVV.

This chain connects TRBV7-2 to TRBJ2-3; D ambiguous. Trimming took 3 bases from V and 6 from J, leaving 7 bases between them. The CDR3 is made up of 12 amino acids. In germline, CDR1 is SGHTA, CDR2 FQGNSA. The CDR3 DNA reads TGTGCCAGCAGCTTTGTGATCGATACGCAGTATTTT. Protein: CASSFVIDTQYF.

The gene calls are TRBV6-1 and TRBJ1-1; D may be TRBD1 (6 bases). The CDR3 length is 16 residues. Germline V gives CDR1 MNHNS, CDR2 SASEGT. The V end lost 2 bases, the J end lost 0 bases, and 13 bases lay between the germline ends. The DNA of the CDR3 is TGTGCCAGCAGTGAAACCGGAGCAGGGGTGAACACTGAAGCTTTCTTT. Its translation: CASSETGAGVNTEAFF.

The rearrangement links TRBV6-5 to TRBJ2-4, with D perhaps matching TRBD2 (6 bases). This CDR3 region has 16 residues. V gave up 0 bases and J gave up 1 base, with 10 bases separating them. The germline V gene encodes CDR1 MNHEY and CDR2 SVGAGI. The CDR3 loop reads CASSYSASVAKNIQYF. The CDR3 DNA follows: TGTGCCAGCAGTTACTCGGCTAGCGTGGCCAAAAACATTCAGTACTTC.

This clone showed up just once. This sequence joins TRBV5-1 and TRBJ2-2, with 8 bases that match TRBD2. V shed 6 bases and J 7 bases; nucleotides not matched to a gene: 11. The CDR3 has 15 residues. CDR1 and CDR2 (germline): SGHRS, YFSETQ. Here the CDR3 DNA reads TGCGCCAGCACACAAGGCGGGGGGCGGAGCGGGGAGCTGTTTTTT. Amino acid sequence: CASTQGGGRSGELFF. The whole variable domain, remainder taken from reference TRBV5-1 and TRBJ2-2, is KAGVTQTPRYLIKTRGQQVTLSCSPISGHRSVSWYQQTPGQGLQFLFEYFSETQRNKGNFPGRFSGRQFSNSRSEMNVSTLELGDSALYLCASTQGGGRSGELFFGEGSRLTVL.

The chain is built from TRBV5-6 and TRBJ1-2; D is possibly TRBD1 (5 bases). V lost 5 bases and J 7 bases, leaving 12 bases between the germline ends. CDR3 length: 12 amino acids. Per the germline V gene, CDR1 is SGHDT and CDR2 is YYEEEE. The CDR3 sequence: CASSSPRGGYTF. The CDR3 DNA follows: TGTGCCAGCAGTTCGCCGAGGGGTGGCTACACCTTC. Together with reference TRBV5-6 and TRBJ1-2, the CDR3 gives the full variable domain: DAGVTQSPTHLIKTRGQQVTLRCSPKSGHDTVSWYQQALGQGPQFIFQYYEEEERQRGNFPDRFSGHQFPNYSSELNVNALLLGDSALYLCASSSPRGGYTFGSGTRLTVV.

This chain connects TRBV11-2 to TRBJ1-2, with D perhaps TRBD1 (5 bases). V was trimmed by 2 bases and J by 1 base, leaving 11 bases between them. Germline V CDR1 and CDR2: SGHAT, FQNNGV. The CDR3 totals 15 residues. The CDR3 nucleotides are TGTGCCAGCAGCTTATCAACAGGAGTTAACTATGGCTACACCTTC. Its protein product is CASSLSTGVNYGYTF.

This chain joins TRBV7-2 and TRBJ2-1, with a tentative D call TRBD1 (5 bases). V was trimmed by 5 bases and J by 1 base, leaving 12 bases between them. The CDR3 extends over 15 amino acids. Germline V CDR1 and CDR2: SGHTA, FQGNSA. The DNA of the CDR3 is TGTGCCAGCAGCGTAAGCAGGGTTTCCTACAATGAGCAGTTCTTC. It translates to CASSVSRVSYNEQFF.

This chain joins TRBV9 and TRBJ2-3; 15 bases align to TRBD2. Unmatched junction bases numbered 6, after V lost 4 bases and J lost 3 bases. Germline assignment: CDR1 SGDLS and CDR2 YYNGEE. The CDR3 contains 17 residues. Here the CDR3 reads CASSTRTSGGVTDTQYF. For the CDR3, the DNA is TGTGCCAGCAGCACCCGGACTAGCGGGGGGGTAACAGATACGCAGTATTTT.

The chain uses TRBV10-1 and TRBJ1-2, with 7 bases identical to TRBD1. The CDR3 totals 13 residues. V was clipped by 5 bases and J by 2 bases; unmatched bases: 2. Germline assignment: CDR1 WNHNN and CDR2 SYGVQD (reference sequence). The CDR3 protein is CASSSQGNYGYTF. CDR3 coding DNA: TGCGCCAGCAGTTCACAGGGGAACTATGGCTACACCTTC.

The chain uses TRBV28 and TRBJ1-3; D call uncertain. V dropped 5 bases and J dropped 5 bases, with 16 bases sitting between them. There are 15 residues in the CDR3. Germline-derived CDR1 and CDR2 are MDHEN and SYDVKM. This chain's CDR3 is CASSPPSGPRNTIYF. Written as DNA, the CDR3 is TGTGCCAGCAGTCCGCCCTCAGGCCCCAGAAACACCATATATTTT.

The rearrangement uses TRBV5-1 and TRBJ1-1, with D possibly matching TRBD1 (5 bases). V lost 1 base, J lost 2 bases, and 12 bases lay in between. This CDR3 spans 15 amino acids. The germline CDR1 and CDR2 sequences are SGHRS and YFSETQ. CDR3 sequence (DNA): TGCGCCAGCAGCTTGTCTTTGGGGGTCAACACTGAAGCTTTCTTT. Translating gives CASSLSLGVNTEAFF.

The chain recombines TRBV5-1 with TRBJ2-1; TRBD1 aligns across 7 bases. Looked up from germline, CDR1 is SGHRS and CDR2 is YFSETQ. V gave up 3 bases and J gave up 6 bases; unmatched junction bases: 9. CDR3 size: 15 residues. The CDR3 nucleotides read TGCGCCAGCAGCTCTTCGGGACAGACCCCCAATGAGCAGTTCTTC. Encoded protein: CASSSSGQTPNEQFF. Full variable domain (missing parts from reference TRBV5-1 and TRBJ2-1): KAGVTQTPRYLIKTRGQQVTLSCSPISGHRSVSWYQQTPGQGLQFLFEYFSETQRNKGNFPGRFSGRQFSNSRSEMNVSTLELGDSALYLCASSSSGQTPNEQFFGPGTRLTVL.

This sequence joins TRBV5-1 and TRBJ1-1; TRBD1 aligns across 7 bases. Germline loops: CDR1 SGHRS, CDR2 YFSETQ. The trim removed 4 bases at V and 0 bases at J, leaving 6 bases unmatched. This CDR3 has 15 amino acids. CDR3 amino acids: CASSGSTGLNTEAFF. The CDR3, as DNA: TGCGCCAGCAGCGGATCGACAGGGCTGAACACTGAAGCTTTCTTT.

V gene TRBV12-3 or TRBV12-4 combines with J gene TRBJ2-5; D uncertain. The CDR3 covers 12 residues. V lost 3 bases, J lost 4 bases, and 6 bases lay in between. The CDR3: CASSFFRETQYF. Written as DNA, the CDR3 is TGTGCCAGCAGTTTTTTTCGAGAGACCCAGTACTTC.